These T cell receptor beta chains were read from a single sample in a study of a mutant IDH1 vaccine in newly diagnosed glioma. Assay used: immunoSEQ multiplex PCR; TCRdb lists only in-frame clones, some missing. The sample yields roughly 99,000 clones, roughly 89% seen once. This specimen consisted of PBMCs, obtained from a glioma patient treated with radiotherapy, temozolomide or both. The receptors shown here come from a woman aged 45-59 years with glioma. The CDR3 runs from the conserved cysteine through the conserved F or W. D genes are given only for firm matches. Clone size is shown for a subset of rows, as once, few, many or a class of expanded clone.

TRBV28,.,TRBJ1-2,.,TGTGCCAGCAGTCCCACACTGAGGGGGGGAACTTATGGCTACACCTTC,CASSPTLRGGTYGYTF
TRBV18,TRBD1,TRBJ2-1,.,TGTGCCAGCTCAGAGGGACAGGGAACCTACAATGAGCAGTTCTTC,CASSEGQGTYNEQFF
TRBV10-2,.,TRBJ2-7,.,TGCGCCAGCAGTGATTCGGGACTCCCTAAGGACTACGAGCAGTACTTC,CASSDSGLPKDYEQYF
TRBV6-5,.,TRBJ2-5,.,TGTGCCAGCCGAACAGGGCCACAAGAGACCCAGTACTTC,CASRTGPQETQYF
TRBV19,.,TRBJ2-7,.,TGTGCCACTCGGTCGGGGCCTTCCTACGAGCAGTACTTC,CATRSGPSYEQYF
TRBV5-4,.,TRBJ2-5,.,TGTGCCAGCAGCTTGGGGGGAGCCCAAGAGACCCAGTACTTC,CASSLGGAQETQYF
TRBV28,.,TRBJ1-5,.,TGTGCCAGCAAGACTGGCCAGCAAAGGAATCAGCCCCAGCATTTT,CASKTGQQRNQPQHF
TRBV19,.,TRBJ1-1,few,TGTGCCAGTAGTATCTTCTTGAACACTGAAGCTTTCTTT,CASSIFLNTEAFF
TRBV19,TRBD2,TRBJ2-3,.,TGTGCCACCGGGACTAGCGGGGCCACTAGCACAGATACGCAGTATTTT,CATGTSGATSTDTQYF
TRBV18,.,TRBJ1-2,.,TGTGCCAGCTCACCACCTTCCAGTAACTATGGCTACACCTTC,CASSPPSSNYGYTF
TRBV4-2,.,TRBJ1-1,.,TGTGCCAGCAGCCAAGATGGTCAGGGTAACACTGAAGCTTTCTTT,CASSQDGQGNTEAFF
TRBV18,.,TRBJ2-7,.,TGTGCCAGCTCCGATTCCCCTTGGCAGTACTTC,CASSDSPWQYF
TRBV30,.,TRBJ1-6,once,TGTGCCTGGAGTCCACTTCTTAATTCACCCCTCCACTTT,CAWSPLLNSPLHF
TRBV5-1,.,TRBJ2-7,.,TGCGCCAGCAGCCCTCTCCGGGACTACGAGCAGTACTTC,CASSPLRDYEQYF
TRBV5-4,.,TRBJ1-1,.,TGTGCCAGCAGCCTCGGGGGGTCCATGAACACTGAAGCTTTCTTT,CASSLGGSMNTEAFF
TRBV11-2,TRBD2,TRBJ2-3,few,TGTGCCAGCAGCTGGCCCCTAGCGGGGGTCACAGATACGCAGTATTTT,CASSWPLAGVTDTQYF
TRBV5-4,TRBD1,TRBJ2-7,once,TGTGCCAGCAGCTTTTTACCCCCACAGGGGGCTGGAGAGCAGTACTTC,CASSFLPPQGAGEQYF